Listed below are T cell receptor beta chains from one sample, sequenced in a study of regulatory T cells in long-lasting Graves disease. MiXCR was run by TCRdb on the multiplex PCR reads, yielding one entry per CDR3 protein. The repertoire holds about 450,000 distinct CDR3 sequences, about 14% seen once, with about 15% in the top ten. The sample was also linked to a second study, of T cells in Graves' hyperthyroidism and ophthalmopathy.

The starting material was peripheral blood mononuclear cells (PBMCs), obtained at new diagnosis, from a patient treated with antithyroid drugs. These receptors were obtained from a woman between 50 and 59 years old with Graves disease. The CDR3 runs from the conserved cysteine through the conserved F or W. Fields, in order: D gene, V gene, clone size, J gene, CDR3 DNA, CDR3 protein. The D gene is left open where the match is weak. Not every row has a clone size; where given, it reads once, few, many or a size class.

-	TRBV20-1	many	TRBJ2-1	TGCAGTGCGTGGACACAGAGCTCCTACAATGAGCAGTTCTTC	CSAWTQSSYNEQFF
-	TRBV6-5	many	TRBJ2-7	TGTGCCAGCAGTTACTCTGGGGTTTACGAGCAGTACTTC	CASSYSGVYEQYF
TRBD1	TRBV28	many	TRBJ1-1	TGTGCCAGCAGCACGACAGGGGACACTGAAGCTTTCTTT	CASSTTGDTEAFF
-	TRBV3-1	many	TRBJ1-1	TGTGCCAGCAGCCAAGGTAACCTGCTTGCTTTCTTT	CASSQGNLLAFF
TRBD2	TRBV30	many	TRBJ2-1	TGTGCCTGGAGTGTCGCAGCGGGAACTAACAATGAGCAGTTCTTC	CAWSVAAGTNNEQFF
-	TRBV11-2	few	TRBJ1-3	TGTGCCAGCAGCCCCCTTTACAGCTCTGGAAACACCATATATTTT	CASSPLYSSGNTIYF
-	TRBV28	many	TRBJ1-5	TGTGCCAGTAGCGTCGGGGAAAATCAGCCCCAGCATTTT	CASSVGENQPQHF
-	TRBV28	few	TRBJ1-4	TGTGCCAGCAGTTTCGTCCGGGTGGCAACTAATGAAAAACTGTTTTTT	CASSFVRVATNEKLFF
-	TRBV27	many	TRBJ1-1	TGTGCCAGCAGTGCAGTGCCCAGCACTGAAGCTTTCTTT	CASSAVPSTEAFF
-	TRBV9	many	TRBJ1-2	TGTGCCAGCAGCGTAGGTTCAGGCCCTCTCCAGAGCGACTATGGCTACACCTTC	CASSVGSGPLQSDYGYTF
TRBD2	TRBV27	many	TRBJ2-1	TGTGCCAGCAGTTTATTGACTAGCGGGAGCGGGAAGCATGAGCAGTTCTTC	CASSLLTSGSGKHEQFF
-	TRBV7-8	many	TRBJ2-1	TGTGCCAGCAGCTTCGGGGGCGCTTGGAATGAGCAGTTCTTC	CASSFGGAWNEQFF
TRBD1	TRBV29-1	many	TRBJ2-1	TGCAGCGTTGAAACCGGGACAGGGGGCGCCTACAATGAGCAGTTCTTC	CSVETGTGGAYNEQFF
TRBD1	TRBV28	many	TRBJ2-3	TGTGCCAGCAGTCCCCGGGACAGGGTATTACCAGATACGCAGTATTTT	CASSPRDRVLPDTQYF
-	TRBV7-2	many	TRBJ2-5	TGTGCCAGCAGTCCCCCGGACCTAGCAATAGGGGAGACCCAGTACTTC	CASSPPDLAIGETQYF
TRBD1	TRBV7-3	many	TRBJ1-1	TGTGCCAGCAGCTTAAGACAGGGGACGAACACTGAAGCTTTCTTT	CASSLRQGTNTEAFF
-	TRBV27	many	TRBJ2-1	TGTGCCAGCAGTCCCGACATTGTCCCCTACAATGAGCAGTTCTTC	CASSPDIVPYNEQFF
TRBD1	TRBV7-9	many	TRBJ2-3	TGTGCCAGCAGCCGACAGGGGGGGAACACAGATACGCAGTATTTT	CASSRQGGNTDTQYF
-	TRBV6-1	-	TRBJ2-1	TGTGCCAGCAGACGCCGGGACACCCCCTACAATGAGCAGTTCTTC	CASRRRDTPYNEQFF
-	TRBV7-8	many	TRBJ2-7	TGTGCCAGCAGCTTAGGACACAACTACGAGCAGTACTTC	CASSLGHNYEQYF
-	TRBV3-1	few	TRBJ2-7	TGTGCCAGCAGCCGGACGGCCGGGGACCGCTACGAGCAGTACTTC	CASSRTAGDRYEQYF
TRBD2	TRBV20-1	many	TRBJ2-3	TGCAGTGCTCCCGGGAGGCCCACAGATACGCAGTATTTT	CSAPGRPTDTQYF
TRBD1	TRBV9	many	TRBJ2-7	TGTGCCAGCAGCCCGGGACAGGGGAATATGGGCGAGCAGTACTTC	CASSPGQGNMGEQYF
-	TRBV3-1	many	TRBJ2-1	TGTGCCAGCAGCCAAGATAACGGCAGGGTAGTAAATGAGCAGTTCTTC	CASSQDNGRVVNEQFF
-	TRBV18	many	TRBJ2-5	TGTGCCAGCCTAAGGACAGACAAAGAGACCCAGTACTTC	CASLRTDKETQYF
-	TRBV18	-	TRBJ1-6	TGTGCCAGCTCTATGGAACAGCCCTATAATTCACCCCTCCACTTT	CASSMEQPYNSPLHF
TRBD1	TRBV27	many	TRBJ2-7	TGTGCCAGCGGGACAGGGGCCTACGAGCAGTACTTC	CASGTGAYEQYF
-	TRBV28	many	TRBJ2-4	TGTGCCAGCACCGCCCGGCGGGCCAAAAACATTCAGTACTTC	CASTARRAKNIQYF
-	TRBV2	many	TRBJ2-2	TGTGCCAGCAGAGCGAGAGTGTTGTTCTCGACCGGGGAGCTGTTTTTT	CASRARVLFSTGELFF
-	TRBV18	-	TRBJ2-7	TGTGCCAGCTCGCCTACCCAGGGGACCGGGAGGCGAAACGAGCAGTACTTC	CASSPTQGTGRRNEQYF
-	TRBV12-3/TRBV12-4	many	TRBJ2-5	TGTGCCAGCAGTTTAGCGAGACTAGGGGAGACCCAGTACTTC	CASSLARLGETQYF
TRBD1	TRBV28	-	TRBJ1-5	TGTGCCAGCTTAAGTGGACAGGGTAATCAGCCCCAGCATTTT	CASLSGQGNQPQHF
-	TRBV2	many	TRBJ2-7	TGTGCCAGCAGAACGGACCACCAGACCTACGAGCAGTACTTC	CASRTDHQTYEQYF
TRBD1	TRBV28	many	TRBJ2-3	TGTGCCAGCAGTTATGGGAGGACAGGGAAGATCACAGATACGCAGTATTTT	CASSYGRTGKITDTQYF
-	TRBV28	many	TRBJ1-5	TGTGCCAGCAGTTTTGTCAATCAGCCCCAGCATTTT	CASSFVNQPQHF
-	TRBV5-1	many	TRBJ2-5	TGCGCCAGCAGCTTGGGACAGTTCGAGACCCAGTACTTC	CASSLGQFETQYF
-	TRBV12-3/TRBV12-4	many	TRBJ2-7	TGTGCCAGCAGTTTTGGCGGCACCGCCTACGAGCAGTACTTC	CASSFGGTAYEQYF
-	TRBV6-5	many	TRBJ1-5	TGTGCCAGCAGTTCGGAGGGGCTGGGCAATCAGCCCCAGCATTTT	CASSSEGLGNQPQHF
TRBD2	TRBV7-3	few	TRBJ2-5	TGTGCCAGCAGCTTTACTAGCGGGAGATTGGAGACCCAGTACTTC	CASSFTSGRLETQYF
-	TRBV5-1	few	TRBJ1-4	TGCGCCAGCAGCTTACAGGTTAATGAAAAACTGTTTTTT	CASSLQVNEKLFF
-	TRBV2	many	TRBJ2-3	TGTGCCAGCAGTGAGGGATACGGGGGGCATACGCAGTATTTT	CASSEGYGGHTQYF